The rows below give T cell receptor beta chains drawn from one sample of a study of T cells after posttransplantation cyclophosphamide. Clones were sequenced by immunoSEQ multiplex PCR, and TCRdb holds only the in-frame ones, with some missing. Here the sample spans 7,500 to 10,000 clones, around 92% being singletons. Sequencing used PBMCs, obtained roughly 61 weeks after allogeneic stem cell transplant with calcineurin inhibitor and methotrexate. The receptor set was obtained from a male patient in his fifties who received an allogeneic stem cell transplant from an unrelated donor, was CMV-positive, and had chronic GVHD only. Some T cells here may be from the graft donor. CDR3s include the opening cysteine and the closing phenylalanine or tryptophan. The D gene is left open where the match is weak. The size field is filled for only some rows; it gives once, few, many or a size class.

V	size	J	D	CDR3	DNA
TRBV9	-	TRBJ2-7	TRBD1	CASSVEGQGSSGQYF	TGTGCCAGCAGCGTGGAAGGACAGGGGTCTTCCGGGCAGTACTTC
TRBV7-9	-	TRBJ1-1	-	CASRGKRRLNTEAFF	TGTGCCAGCAGGGGTAAAAGGAGATTGAACACTGAAGCTTTCTTT
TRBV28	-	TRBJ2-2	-	CASSLRLASNTGELFF	TGTGCCAGCAGTTTACGGTTAGCTTCGAACACCGGGGAGCTGTTTTTT
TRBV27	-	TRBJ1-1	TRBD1	CASSFQGADTEAFF	TGTGCCAGCAGTTTCCAGGGGGCCGACACTGAAGCTTTCTTT
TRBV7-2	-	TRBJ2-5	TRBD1	CASSLGSTTGATMRTQYF	TGTGCCAGCAGCTTAGGATCGACGACAGGGGCGACTATGAGGACCCAGTACTTC
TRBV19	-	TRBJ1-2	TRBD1	CASGRGTGLRGYTF	TGTGCCAGTGGGCGCGGGACAGGGTTACGCGGCTACACCTTC
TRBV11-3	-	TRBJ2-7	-	CASSLRYGSYEQYF	TGTGCCAGCAGCTTACGGTACGGTTCCTACGAGCAGTACTTC
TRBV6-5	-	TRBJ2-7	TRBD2	CASSYVAGGEGSEQYF	TGTGCCAGCAGTTATGTAGCGGGAGGGGAAGGATCCGAGCAGTACTTC
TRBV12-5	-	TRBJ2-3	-	CASGRDWVTDTQYF	TGTGCTAGTGGCCGGGACTGGGTCACAGATACGCAGTATTTT
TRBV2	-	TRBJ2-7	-	CASSDPGGPSNHEQYF	TGTGCCAGCAGTGATCCAGGGGGGCCAAGTAACCACGAGCAGTACTTC
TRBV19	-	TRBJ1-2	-	CASSHPMGAQGRGYTF	TGTGCCAGTAGTCATCCCATGGGGGCCCAGGGAAGGGGCTACACCTTC
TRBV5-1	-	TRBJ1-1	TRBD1	CASSSPSPPLGDRERETEAFF	TGCGCCAGCAGCTCTCCGTCTCCCCCCTTGGGAGACAGGGAACGGGAGACTGAAGCTTTCTTT
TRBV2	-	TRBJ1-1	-	CASSEAKGGYTEAFF	TGTGCCAGCAGTGAAGCGAAGGGAGGATACACTGAAGCTTTCTTT
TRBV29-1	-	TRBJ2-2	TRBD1	CSVGTGQVLAGELFF	TGCAGCGTTGGGACGGGACAGGTCTTGGCCGGGGAGCTGTTTTTT
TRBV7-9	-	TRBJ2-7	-	CASSLGGQGNEQYF	TGTGCCAGCAGCTTAGGGGGGCAGGGTAACGAGCAGTACTTC
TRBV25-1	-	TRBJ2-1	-	CASSESGGGQRGYNEQFF	TGTGCCAGCAGTGAATCCGGGGGGGGACAGCGGGGTTACAATGAGCAGTTCTTC
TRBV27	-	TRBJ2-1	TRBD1	CASSLPGGDPHNEQFF	TGTGCCAGCAGTTTACCAGGGGGAGATCCCCACAATGAGCAGTTCTTC
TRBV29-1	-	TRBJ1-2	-	CSVEDLLGSPRGFYGYTF	TGCAGCGTTGAAGATCTTCTGGGCAGTCCAAGGGGTTTCTATGGCTACACCTTC
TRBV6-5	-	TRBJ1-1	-	CASSYSRTAGWEAFF	TGTGCCAGCAGTTACTCAAGGACAGCCGGCTGGGAAGCTTTCTTT
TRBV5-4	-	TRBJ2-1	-	CASSGFASSYNEQFF	TGTGCCAGCAGCGGTTTTGCTAGCTCCTACAATGAGCAGTTCTTC
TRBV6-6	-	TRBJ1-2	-	CASSTNFNYGYTF	TGTGCCAGCAGTACAAATTTCAACTATGGCTACACCTTC
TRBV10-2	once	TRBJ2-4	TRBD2	CASSEVSVAGPAVQYF	TGCGCCAGCAGTGAGGTGTCAGTAGCGGGACCTGCTGTTCAGTACTTC
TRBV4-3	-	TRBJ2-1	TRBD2	CASSQGLAGGYNEQFF	TGCGCCAGCAGCCAAGGTCTAGCGGGAGGCTACAATGAGCAGTTCTTC
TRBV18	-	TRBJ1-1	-	CASSAPVETEAFF	TGTGCCAGCTCAGCCCCGGTGGAGACTGAAGCTTTCTTT
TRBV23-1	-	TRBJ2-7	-	CASSQDWAGRTPDHEQYF	TGCGCCAGCAGTCAAGACTGGGCAGGGAGGACCCCCGACCACGAGCAGTACTTC
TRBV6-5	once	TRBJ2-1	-	CASSYSGGPGNEQFF	TGTGCCAGCAGTTACTCGGGGGGGCCCGGCAATGAGCAGTTCTTC
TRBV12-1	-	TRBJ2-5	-	CASSFKDRGPETQYF	TGTGCCAGCAGCTTTAAGGACAGGGGACCAGAGACCCAGTACTTC
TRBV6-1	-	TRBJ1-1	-	CASIRGGGWNTEAFF	TGTGCCAGCATTCGGGGGGGCGGGTGGAACACTGAAGCTTTCTTT
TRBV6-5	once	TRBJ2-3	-	CASSSRTDTQYF	TGTGCCAGCAGTTCCAGAACAGATACGCAGTATTTT
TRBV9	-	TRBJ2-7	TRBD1	CASSVWGTGREEQYF	TGTGCCAGCAGCGTATGGGGGACAGGGCGAGAAGAGCAGTACTTC
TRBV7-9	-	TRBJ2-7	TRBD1	CASSSQGAVGEQYF	TGTGCCAGCAGCAGTCAGGGGGCTGTCGGCGAGCAGTACTTC
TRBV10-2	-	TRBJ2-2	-	CASSDWTVTGELFF	TGCGCCAGCAGTGATTGGACTGTAACCGGGGAGCTGTTTTTT
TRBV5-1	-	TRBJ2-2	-	CASSFWFSTGELFF	TGCGCCAGCAGCTTTTGGTTTAGCACCGGGGAGCTGTTTTTT
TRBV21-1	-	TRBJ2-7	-	CAGSKRDRSARHTYEQYF	TGTGCCGGCAGCAAACGGGACAGATCTGCCCGACACACCTACGAGCAGTACTTC
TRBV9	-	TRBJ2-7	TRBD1	CASSGGDRPLYEQYF	TGTGCCAGCAGTGGTGGGGACAGGCCCCTCTACGAGCAGTACTTC
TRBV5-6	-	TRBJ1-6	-	CASSRSFGDSPLHF	TGTGCCAGCAGCCGATCATTTGGAGATTCACCCCTCCACTTT